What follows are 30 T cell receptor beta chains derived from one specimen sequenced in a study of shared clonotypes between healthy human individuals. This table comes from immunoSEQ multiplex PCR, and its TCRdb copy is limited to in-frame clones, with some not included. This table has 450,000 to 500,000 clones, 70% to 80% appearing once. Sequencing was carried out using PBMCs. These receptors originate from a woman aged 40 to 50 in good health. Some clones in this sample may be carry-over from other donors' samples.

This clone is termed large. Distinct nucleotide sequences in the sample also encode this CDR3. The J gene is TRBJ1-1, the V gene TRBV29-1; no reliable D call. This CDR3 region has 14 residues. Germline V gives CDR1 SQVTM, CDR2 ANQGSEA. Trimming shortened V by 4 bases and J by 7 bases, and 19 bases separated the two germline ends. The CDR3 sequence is CSVVLTRGGIEAFF. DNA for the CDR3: TGCAGCGTTGTCCTAACCCGGGGTGGGATTGAAGCTTTCTTT.

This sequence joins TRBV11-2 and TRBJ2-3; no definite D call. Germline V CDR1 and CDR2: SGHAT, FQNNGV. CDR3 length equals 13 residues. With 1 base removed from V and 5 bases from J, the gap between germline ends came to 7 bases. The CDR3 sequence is CASSLAVEDTQYF. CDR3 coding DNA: TGTGCCAGCAGCTTAGCCGTCGAAGATACGCAGTATTTT.

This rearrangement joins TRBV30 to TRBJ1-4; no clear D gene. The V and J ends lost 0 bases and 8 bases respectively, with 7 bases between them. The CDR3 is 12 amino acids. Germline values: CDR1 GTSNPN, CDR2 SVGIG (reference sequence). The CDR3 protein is CAWSVGWEKLFF. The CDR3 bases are TGTGCCTGGAGTGTGGGTTGGGAAAAACTGTTTTTT.

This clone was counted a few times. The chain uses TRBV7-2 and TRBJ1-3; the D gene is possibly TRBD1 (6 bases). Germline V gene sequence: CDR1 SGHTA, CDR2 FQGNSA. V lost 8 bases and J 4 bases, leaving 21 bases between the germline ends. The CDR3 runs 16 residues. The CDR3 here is CASGDRGGGKGNTIYF. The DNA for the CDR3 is TGTGCCAGCGGAGACCGCGGGGGGGGCAAGGGAAACACCATATATTTT.

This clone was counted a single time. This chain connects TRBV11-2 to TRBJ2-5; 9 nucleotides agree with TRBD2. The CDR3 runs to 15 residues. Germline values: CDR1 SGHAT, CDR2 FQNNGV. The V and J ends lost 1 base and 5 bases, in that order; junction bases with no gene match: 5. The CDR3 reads CASSLASGIGETQYF. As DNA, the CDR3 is TGTGCCAGCAGCTTAGCTAGCGGGATCGGGGAGACCCAGTACTTC.

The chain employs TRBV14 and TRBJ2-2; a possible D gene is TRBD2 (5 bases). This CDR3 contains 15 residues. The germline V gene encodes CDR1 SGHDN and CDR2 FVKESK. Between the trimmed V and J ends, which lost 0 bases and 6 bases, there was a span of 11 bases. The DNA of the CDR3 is TGTGCCAGCAGCCAAGACAGATCCGGGGCCGGGGAGCTGTTTTTT. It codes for CASSQDRSGAGELFF.

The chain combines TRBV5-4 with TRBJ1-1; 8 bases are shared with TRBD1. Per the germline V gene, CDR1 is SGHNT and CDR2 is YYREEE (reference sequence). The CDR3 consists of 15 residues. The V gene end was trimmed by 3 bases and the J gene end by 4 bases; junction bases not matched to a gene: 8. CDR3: CASSWPGQGSTEAFF. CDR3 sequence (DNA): TGTGCCAGCAGCTGGCCCGGACAGGGATCCACTGAAGCTTTCTTT.

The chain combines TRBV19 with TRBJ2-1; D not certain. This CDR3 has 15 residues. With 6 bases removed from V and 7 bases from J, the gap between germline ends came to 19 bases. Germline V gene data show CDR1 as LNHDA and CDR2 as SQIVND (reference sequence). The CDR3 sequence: CASRPQSRNPNEQFF. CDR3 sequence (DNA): TGTGCCAGTAGGCCACAATCTCGGAACCCGAATGAGCAGTTCTTC.

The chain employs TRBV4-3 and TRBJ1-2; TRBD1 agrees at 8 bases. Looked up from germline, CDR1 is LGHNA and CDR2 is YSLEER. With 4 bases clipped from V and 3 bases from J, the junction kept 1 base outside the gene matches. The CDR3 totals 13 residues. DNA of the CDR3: TGCGCCAGCAGCCCAGGGGGCGACTATGGCTACACCTTC. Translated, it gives CASSPGGDYGYTF.

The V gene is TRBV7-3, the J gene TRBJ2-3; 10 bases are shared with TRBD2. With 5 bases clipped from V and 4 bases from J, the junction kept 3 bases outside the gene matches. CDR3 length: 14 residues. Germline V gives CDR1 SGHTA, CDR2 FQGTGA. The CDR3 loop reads CASSKGLAADTQYF. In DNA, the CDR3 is TGTGCCAGCAGCAAAGGACTAGCGGCAGATACGCAGTATTTT.

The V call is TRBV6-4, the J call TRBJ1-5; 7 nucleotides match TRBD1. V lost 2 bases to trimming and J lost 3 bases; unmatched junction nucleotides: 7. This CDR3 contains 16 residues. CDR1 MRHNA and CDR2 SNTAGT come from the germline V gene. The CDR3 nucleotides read TGTGCCAGCAGTGACATTTACAGGGGATACAATCAGCCCCAGCATTTT. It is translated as CASSDIYRGYNQPQHF.

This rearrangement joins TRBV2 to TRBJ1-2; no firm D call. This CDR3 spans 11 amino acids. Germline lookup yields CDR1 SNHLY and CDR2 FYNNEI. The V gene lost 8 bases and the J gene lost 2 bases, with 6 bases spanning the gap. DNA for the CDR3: TGTGCCAGCGGTCCAAACTATGGCTACACCTTC. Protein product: CASGPNYGYTF.

The CDR3 is CASSLNLGGSTYEQYF. The CDR3 bases are TGCGCCAGCAGCTTGAATCTCGGCGGGAGCACGTACGAGCAGTACTTC. The chain has TRBV5-1 and TRBJ2-7; 7 nucleotides agree with TRBD2. The CDR3 has 16 amino acids. Germline assignment: CDR1 SGHRS and CDR2 YFSETQ. V gave up 1 base and J gave up 4 bases; unmatched junction bases: 11. Full variable domain (rest looked up from reference TRBV5-1 and TRBJ2-7): KAGVTQTPRYLIKTRGQQVTLSCSPISGHRSVSWYQQTPGQGLQFLFEYFSETQRNKGNFPGRFSGRQFSNSRSEMNVSTLELGDSALYLCASSLNLGGSTYEQYFGPGTRLTVT.

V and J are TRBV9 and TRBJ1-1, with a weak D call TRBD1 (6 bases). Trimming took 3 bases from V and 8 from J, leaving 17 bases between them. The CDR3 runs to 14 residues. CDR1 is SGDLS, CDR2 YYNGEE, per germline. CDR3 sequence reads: CASSAVGQGIEAFF. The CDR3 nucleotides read TGTGCCAGCAGCGCCGTCGGGCAGGGGATCGAAGCTTTCTTT.

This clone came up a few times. CDR3 protein: CASSLAGQGLNTEAFF. The CDR3 bases are TGCGCCAGCAGCTTGGCTGGACAGGGTTTGAACACTGAAGCTTTCTTT. The V and J genes are TRBV5-1 and TRBJ1-1; 8 bases match TRBD1. This CDR3 region has 16 residues. Germline CDR1 is SGHRS and CDR2 is YFSETQ. V dropped 0 bases and J dropped 0; count of bases not matched to a gene: 4.

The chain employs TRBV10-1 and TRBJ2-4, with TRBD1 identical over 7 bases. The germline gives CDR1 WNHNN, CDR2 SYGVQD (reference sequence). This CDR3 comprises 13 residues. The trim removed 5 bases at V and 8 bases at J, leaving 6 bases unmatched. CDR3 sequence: CASSFRRGHIQYF. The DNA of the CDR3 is TGCGCCAGCAGTTTCCGTAGGGGGCACATTCAGTACTTC.

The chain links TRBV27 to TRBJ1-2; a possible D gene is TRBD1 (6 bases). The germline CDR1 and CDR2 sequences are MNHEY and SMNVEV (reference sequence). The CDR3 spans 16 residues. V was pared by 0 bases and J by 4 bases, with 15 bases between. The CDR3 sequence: CASSLSGGHLGYGYTF. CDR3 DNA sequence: TGTGCCAGCAGTTTATCGGGGGGCCATCTGGGCTATGGCTACACCTTC.

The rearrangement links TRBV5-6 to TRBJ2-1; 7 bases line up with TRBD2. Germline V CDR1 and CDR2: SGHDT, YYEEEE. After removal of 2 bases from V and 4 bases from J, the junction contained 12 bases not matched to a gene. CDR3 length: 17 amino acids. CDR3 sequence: CASSFPRGSGRYNEQFF. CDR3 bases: TGTGCCAGCAGCTTCCCCCGGGGTAGCGGGCGTTACAATGAGCAGTTCTTC. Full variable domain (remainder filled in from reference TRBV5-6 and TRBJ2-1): DAGVTQSPTHLIKTRGQQVTLRCSPKSGHDTVSWYQQALGQGPQFIFQYYEEEERQRGNFPDRFSGHQFPNYSSELNVNALLLGDSALYLCASSFPRGSGRYNEQFFGPGTRLTVL.

The CDR3 reads CASSQDQGRYEQYF. CDR3 sequence (DNA): TGCGCCAGCAGCCAAGACCAGGGAAGGTACGAGCAGTACTTC. The chain recombines TRBV4-1 with TRBJ2-7, with a weak D call TRBD1 (5 bases). Germline assignment: CDR1 MGHRA and CDR2 YSYEKL. Trimming pared 0 bases from V and 4 bases from J, leaving 10 bases between. The CDR3 consists of 14 residues.

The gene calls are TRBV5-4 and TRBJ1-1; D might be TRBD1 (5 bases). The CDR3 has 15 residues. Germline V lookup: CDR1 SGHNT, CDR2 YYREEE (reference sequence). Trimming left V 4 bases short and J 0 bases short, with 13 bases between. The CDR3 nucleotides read TGTGCCAGCAGCACCCCACAGGACCTGAACACTGAAGCTTTCTTT. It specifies CASSTPQDLNTEAFF. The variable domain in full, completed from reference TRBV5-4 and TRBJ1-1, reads ETGVTQSPTHLIKTRGQQVTLRCSSQSGHNTVSWYQQALGQGPQFIFQYYREEENGRGNFPPRFSGLQFPNYSSELNVNALELDDSALYLCASSTPQDLNTEAFFGQGTRLTVV.

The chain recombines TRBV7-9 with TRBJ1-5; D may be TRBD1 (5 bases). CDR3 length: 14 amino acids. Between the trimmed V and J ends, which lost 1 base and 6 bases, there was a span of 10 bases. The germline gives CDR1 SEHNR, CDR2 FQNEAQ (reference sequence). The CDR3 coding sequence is TGTGCCAGCAGCTTAGAGGGGACGACTCAGCCCCAGCATTTT. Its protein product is CASSLEGTTQPQHF.

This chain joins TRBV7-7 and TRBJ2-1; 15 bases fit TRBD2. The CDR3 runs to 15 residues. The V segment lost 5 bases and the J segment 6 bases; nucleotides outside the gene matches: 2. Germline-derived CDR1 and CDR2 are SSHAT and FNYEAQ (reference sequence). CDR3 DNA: TGTGCCAGCAGCCAGGGACTAGCGGGAGGCAATGAGCAGTTCTTC. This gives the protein CASSQGLAGGNEQFF.

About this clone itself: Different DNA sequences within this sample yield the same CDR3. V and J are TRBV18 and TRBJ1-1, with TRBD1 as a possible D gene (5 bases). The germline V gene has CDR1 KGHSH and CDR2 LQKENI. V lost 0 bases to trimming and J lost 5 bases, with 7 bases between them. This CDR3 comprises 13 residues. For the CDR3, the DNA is TGTGCCAGCTCACCACCGTCAGGGACTGAAGCTTTCTTT. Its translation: CASSPPSGTEAFF. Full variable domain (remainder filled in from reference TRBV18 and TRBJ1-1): NAGVMQNPRHLVRRRGQEARLRCSPMKGHSHVYWYRQLPEEGLKFMVYLQKENIIDESGMPKERFSAEFPKEGPSILRIQQVVRGDSAAYFCASSPPSGTEAFFGQGTRLTVV.

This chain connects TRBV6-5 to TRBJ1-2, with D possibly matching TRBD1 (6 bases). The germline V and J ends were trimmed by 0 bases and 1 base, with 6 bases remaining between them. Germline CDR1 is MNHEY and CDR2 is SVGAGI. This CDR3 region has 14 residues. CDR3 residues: CASSYSRGNYGYTF. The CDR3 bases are TGTGCCAGCAGTTACTCCAGGGGTAACTATGGCTACACCTTC.

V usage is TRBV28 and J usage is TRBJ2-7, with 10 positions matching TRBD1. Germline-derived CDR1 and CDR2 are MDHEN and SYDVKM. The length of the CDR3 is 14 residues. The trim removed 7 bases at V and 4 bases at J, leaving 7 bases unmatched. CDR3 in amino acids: CASTETGGGYEQYF. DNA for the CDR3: TGTGCCAGCACAGAGACAGGGGGCGGGTACGAGCAGTACTTC.

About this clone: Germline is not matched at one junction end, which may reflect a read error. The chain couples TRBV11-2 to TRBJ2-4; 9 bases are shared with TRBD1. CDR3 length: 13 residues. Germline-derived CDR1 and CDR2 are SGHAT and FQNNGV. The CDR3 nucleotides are TGTGCCAGCAGCTTAGACCGGACAGGGGAGGCCTCCTTC. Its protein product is CASSLDRTGEASF. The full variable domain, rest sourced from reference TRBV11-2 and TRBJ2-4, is EAGVAQSPRYKIIEKRQSVAFWCNPISGHATLYWYQQILGQGPKLLIQFQNNGVVDDSQLPKDRFSAERLKGVDSTLKIQPAKLEDSAVYLCASSLDRTGEASFGAGTRLSVL.

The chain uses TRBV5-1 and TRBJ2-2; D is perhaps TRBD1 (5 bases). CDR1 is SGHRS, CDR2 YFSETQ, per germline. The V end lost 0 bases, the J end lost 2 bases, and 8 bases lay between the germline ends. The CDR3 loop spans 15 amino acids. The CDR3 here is CASSLVGQNTGELFF. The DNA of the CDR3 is TGCGCCAGCAGCTTGGTTGGACAAAACACCGGGGAGCTGTTTTTT.

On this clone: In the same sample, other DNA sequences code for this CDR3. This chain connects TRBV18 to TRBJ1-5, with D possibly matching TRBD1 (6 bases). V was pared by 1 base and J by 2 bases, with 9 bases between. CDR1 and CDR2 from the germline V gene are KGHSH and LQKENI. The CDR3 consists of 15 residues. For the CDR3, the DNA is TGTGCCAGCTCACCACAGGGGGTGGGCAATCAGCCCCAGCATTTT. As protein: CASSPQGVGNQPQHF.

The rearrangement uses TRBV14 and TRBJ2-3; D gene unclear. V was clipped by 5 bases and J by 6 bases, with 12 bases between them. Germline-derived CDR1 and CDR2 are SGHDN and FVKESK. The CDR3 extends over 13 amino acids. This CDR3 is CASSARRKDTQYF. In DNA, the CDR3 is TGTGCCAGCAGCGCTCGGAGAAAGGATACGCAGTATTTT. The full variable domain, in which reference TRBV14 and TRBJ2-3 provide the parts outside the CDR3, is EAGVTQFPSHSVIEKGQTVTLRCDPISGHDNLYWYRRVMGKEIKFLLHFVKESKQDESGMPNNRFLAERTGGTYSTLKVQPAELEDSGVYFCASSARRKDTQYFGPGTRLTVL.

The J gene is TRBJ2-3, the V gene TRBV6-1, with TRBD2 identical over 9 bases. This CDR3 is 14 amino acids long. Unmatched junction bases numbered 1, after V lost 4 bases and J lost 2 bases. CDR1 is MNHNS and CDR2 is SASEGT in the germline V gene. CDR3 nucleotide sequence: TGTGCCAGCAGTGTAGCGGGGGTCACAGATACGCAGTATTTT. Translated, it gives CASSVAGVTDTQYF.